This T cell receptor beta chain was recovered during a study of T-cell memory formation after mild COVID-19. Study overall: The two donors had largely donor-specific TCR clusters.

Concerning this clonotype: Its target is not known.

UMIs and sample barcodes were carried by the TCR alpha and TCR beta cDNA libraries that 5'RACE produced using constant-segment primers. TCRdb re-called the 5' RACE reads through MiXCR, storing one row per CDR3 protein. The sample has under 250,000 distinct CDR3 sequences, 9.5% seen once. Study-wide points: A subset of responding clones appeared in pre-infection memory, suggesting cross-reactive memory joined.

Sequenced: PBMCs or a T cell subset sorted from them (not recorded which). The receptor's source is a man aged 18 to 30 who had mild COVID-19 (a few samples of this study predate the infection). Cell type and time point are not known.

CDR3 bases: TGCGCCAGCAGTCAATTACTGCGGACAGGGTACAACAACTATGGCTACACCTTC. It translates to CASSQLLRTGYNNYGYTF. This chain joins TRBV4-1 and TRBJ1-2; 8 bases align to TRBD1. The CDR3 has 18 amino acids. The ends lost 6 bases at V and 2 bases at J; junction bases unmatched: 17. Per germline, CDR1 MGHRA and CDR2 YSYEKL.